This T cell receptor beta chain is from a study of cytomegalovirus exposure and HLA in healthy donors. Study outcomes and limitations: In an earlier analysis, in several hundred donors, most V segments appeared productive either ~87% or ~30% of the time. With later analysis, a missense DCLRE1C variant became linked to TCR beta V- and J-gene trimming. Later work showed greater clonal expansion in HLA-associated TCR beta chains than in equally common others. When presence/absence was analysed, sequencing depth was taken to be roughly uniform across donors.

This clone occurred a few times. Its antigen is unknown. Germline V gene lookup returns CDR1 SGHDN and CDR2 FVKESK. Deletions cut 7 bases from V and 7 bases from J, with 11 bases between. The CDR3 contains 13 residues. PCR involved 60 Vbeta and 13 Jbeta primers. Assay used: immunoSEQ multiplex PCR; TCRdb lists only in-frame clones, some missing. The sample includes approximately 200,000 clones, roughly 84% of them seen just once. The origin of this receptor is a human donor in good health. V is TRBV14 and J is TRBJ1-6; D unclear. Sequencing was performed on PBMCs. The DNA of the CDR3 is TGTGCCAGCAATAATGGAGGGAATTCACCCCTCCACTTT. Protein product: CASNNGGNSPLHF.